A selection of T cell receptor beta chains follows, all from one sample in a study of monozygotic twins with inflammatory bowel disease. TCRdb reprocessed the 5' RACE reads and reports one entry per CDR3 protein, with no DNA. The sample features 400,000 to 500,000 distinct CDR3 sequences, with around 2.3% in its top ten. The sample comprised blood. The receptors derive from a human donor with ulcerative colitis or Crohn's disease, or a healthy co-twin of an affected twin (not recorded which). The CDR3 runs from the conserved cysteine through the conserved F or W.

v_call: TRBV12-3/TRBV12-4; j_call: TRBJ2-1; cdr3_aa: CASSLSGGASYEQFF
v_call: TRBV2; j_call: TRBJ2-2; cdr3_aa: CASSDSGAGELFF
v_call: TRBV4-1; j_call: TRBJ2-1; cdr3_aa: CASSQEAGGYNEQFF
v_call: TRBV28; j_call: TRBJ1-5; cdr3_aa: CASRAGTAFNQPQHF
v_call: TRBV5-1; j_call: TRBJ2-3; cdr3_aa: CASTGDAPTDTQYF
v_call: TRBV20-1; j_call: TRBJ2-3; cdr3_aa: CSARQAGSGRLGTQYF
v_call: TRBV6-2/TRBV6-3; j_call: TRBJ1-5; cdr3_aa: CASSYSPGEYSNQPQHF
v_call: TRBV6-5; j_call: TRBJ1-1; cdr3_aa: CASSTPGLPNTEAFF
v_call: TRBV3-1; j_call: TRBJ1-6; cdr3_aa: CASRVAGYNSPLHF
v_call: TRBV5-6; j_call: TRBJ2-7; cdr3_aa: CASSRRPGQAGYEQYF
v_call: TRBV7-9; j_call: TRBJ1-1; cdr3_aa: CASSLGVRNLNTEAFF
v_call: TRBV3-1; j_call: TRBJ2-7; cdr3_aa: CASSPDLRAREQYF
v_call: TRBV7-2; j_call: TRBJ1-1; cdr3_aa: CASSLSGFKAFF
v_call: TRBV27; j_call: TRBJ1-4; cdr3_aa: CASSFNPPGSNEKLFF
v_call: TRBV29-1; j_call: TRBJ2-3; cdr3_aa: CSHRSTDTQYF
v_call: TRBV5-1; j_call: TRBJ2-1; cdr3_aa: CASSLLASGYNEQFF
v_call: TRBV12-3/TRBV12-4; j_call: TRBJ1-1; cdr3_aa: CASSQAARAFF
v_call: TRBV29-1; j_call: TRBJ1-1; cdr3_aa: CSAAMNTEAFF
v_call: TRBV20-1; j_call: TRBJ1-6; cdr3_aa: CSALRDGGSPLHF
v_call: TRBV12-3/TRBV12-4; j_call: TRBJ1-2; cdr3_aa: CASSDGTGDYGYTF
v_call: TRBV7-9; j_call: TRBJ1-2; cdr3_aa: CASSPLSDRRNYGYTF
v_call: TRBV12-3/TRBV12-4; j_call: TRBJ1-5; cdr3_aa: CASTATGTVNQPQHF
v_call: TRBV3-1; j_call: TRBJ1-2; cdr3_aa: CASSQIEGARYGYTF
v_call: TRBV3-1; j_call: TRBJ2-7; cdr3_aa: CASSRRDGPYEQYF
v_call: TRBV5-1; j_call: TRBJ1-1; cdr3_aa: CASSLGRDTEAFF
v_call: TRBV4-1; j_call: TRBJ2-2; cdr3_aa: CASSPDYLALPGELFF
v_call: TRBV11-2; j_call: TRBJ2-7; cdr3_aa: CASSRLGGGAAVSYEQYF
v_call: TRBV12-3/TRBV12-4; j_call: TRBJ1-5; cdr3_aa: CASSLAGTSFQPQHF
v_call: TRBV2; j_call: TRBJ2-1; cdr3_aa: CASNPGGLAIGAYNEQFF
v_call: TRBV6-6; j_call: TRBJ2-7; cdr3_aa: CASRQSAYEQYF
v_call: TRBV12-3/TRBV12-4; j_call: TRBJ1-2; cdr3_aa: CASSLPGAGGNYGYTF
v_call: TRBV2; j_call: TRBJ2-7; cdr3_aa: CASRGEGNEQYF
v_call: TRBV5-1; j_call: TRBJ2-7; cdr3_aa: CASSFGTSGNYEQYF
v_call: TRBV5-1; j_call: TRBJ1-1; cdr3_aa: CASKADRANTEAFF
v_call: TRBV6-5; j_call: TRBJ1-5; cdr3_aa: CASKRPRGPGQGDQPQHF
v_call: TRBV7-2; j_call: TRBJ2-3; cdr3_aa: CASSLSAPLDTQYF
v_call: TRBV20-1; j_call: TRBJ2-6; cdr3_aa: CSARPGTGRSGANVLTF
v_call: TRBV4-1; j_call: TRBJ2-1; cdr3_aa: CASSQEVRAEPTFSYNEQFF
v_call: TRBV6-1; j_call: TRBJ1-2; cdr3_aa: CASSKDRGRDYGYTF
v_call: TRBV20-1; j_call: TRBJ2-7; cdr3_aa: CSARRRSLYEQYF